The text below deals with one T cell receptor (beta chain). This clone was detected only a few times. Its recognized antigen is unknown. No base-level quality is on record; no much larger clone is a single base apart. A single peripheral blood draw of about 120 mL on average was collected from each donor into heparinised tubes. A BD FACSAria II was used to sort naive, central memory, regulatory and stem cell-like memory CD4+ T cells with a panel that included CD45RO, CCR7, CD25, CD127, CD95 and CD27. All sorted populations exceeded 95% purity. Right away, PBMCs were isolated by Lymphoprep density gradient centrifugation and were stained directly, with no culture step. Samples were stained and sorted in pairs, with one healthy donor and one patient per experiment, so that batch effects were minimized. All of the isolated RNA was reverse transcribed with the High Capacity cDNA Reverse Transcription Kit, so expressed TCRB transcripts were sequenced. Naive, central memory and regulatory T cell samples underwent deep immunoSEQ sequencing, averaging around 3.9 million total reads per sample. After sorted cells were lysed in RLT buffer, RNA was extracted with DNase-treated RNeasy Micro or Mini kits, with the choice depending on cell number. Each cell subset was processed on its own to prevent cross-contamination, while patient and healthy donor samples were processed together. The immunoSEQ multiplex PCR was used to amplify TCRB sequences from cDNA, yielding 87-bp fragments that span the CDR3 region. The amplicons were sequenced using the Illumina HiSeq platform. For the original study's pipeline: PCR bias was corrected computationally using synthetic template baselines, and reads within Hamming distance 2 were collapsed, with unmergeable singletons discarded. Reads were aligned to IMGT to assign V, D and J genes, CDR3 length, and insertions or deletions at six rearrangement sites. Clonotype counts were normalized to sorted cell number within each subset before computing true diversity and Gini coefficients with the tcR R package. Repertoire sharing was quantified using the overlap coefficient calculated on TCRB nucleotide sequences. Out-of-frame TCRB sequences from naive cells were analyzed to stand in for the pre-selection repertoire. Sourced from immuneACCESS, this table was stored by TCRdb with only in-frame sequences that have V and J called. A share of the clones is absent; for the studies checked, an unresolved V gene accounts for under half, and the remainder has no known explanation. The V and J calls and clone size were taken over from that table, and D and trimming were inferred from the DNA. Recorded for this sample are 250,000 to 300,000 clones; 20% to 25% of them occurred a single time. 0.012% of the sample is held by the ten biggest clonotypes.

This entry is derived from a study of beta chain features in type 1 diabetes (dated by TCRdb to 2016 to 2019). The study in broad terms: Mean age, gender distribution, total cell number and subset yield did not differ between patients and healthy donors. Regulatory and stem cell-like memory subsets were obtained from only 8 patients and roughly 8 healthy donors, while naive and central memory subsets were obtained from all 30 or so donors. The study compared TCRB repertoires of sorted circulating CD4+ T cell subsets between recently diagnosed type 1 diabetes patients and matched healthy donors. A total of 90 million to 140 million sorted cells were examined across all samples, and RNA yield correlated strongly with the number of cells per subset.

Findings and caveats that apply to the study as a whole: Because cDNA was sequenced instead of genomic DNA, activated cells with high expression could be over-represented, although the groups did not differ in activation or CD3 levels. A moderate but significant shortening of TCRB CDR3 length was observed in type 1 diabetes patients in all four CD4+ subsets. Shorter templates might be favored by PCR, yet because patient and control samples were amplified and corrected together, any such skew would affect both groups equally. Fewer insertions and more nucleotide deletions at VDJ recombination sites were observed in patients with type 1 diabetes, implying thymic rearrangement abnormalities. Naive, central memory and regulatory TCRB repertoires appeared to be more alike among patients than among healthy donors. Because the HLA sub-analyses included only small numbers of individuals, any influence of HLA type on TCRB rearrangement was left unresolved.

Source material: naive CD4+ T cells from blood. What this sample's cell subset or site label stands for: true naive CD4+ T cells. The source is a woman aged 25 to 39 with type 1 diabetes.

The DNA reads as follows: TGTGCCAGCACCTTGGAAGGTAGCGACGAGCAGTACTTC. Its protein reads: CASTLEGSDEQYF. This sequence uses TRBV28 and TRBJ2-7; TRBD2 is perhaps the D gene, given 5 matching bases. V loses 7 bases, J loses 5 bases, and the germline ends lie 15 bases apart. CDR1 and CDR2, per the germline V gene, are MDHEN and SYDVKM. The CDR3 goes from the cysteine to the phenylalanine over 13 residues. CDR3 DNA only is kept here, 39 bases in frame from base 1.